Each of the 21 T cell receptor beta chains below was sequenced from the same sample in a study of post-analysis software for immune sequencing data. Findings and limits, study-wide: There were several TRBV segments more frequent in patients than controls, and TRBV5-6, TRBV5-1 and TRBV20-1 were among them.

What these receptors recognize is not known. Unique molecular identifiers were carried by the TCR beta cDNA libraries. Via MiXCR, TCRdb re-called the PCR reads, giving one row per CDR3 protein. The table shows fewer than 900,000 distinct CDR3 sequences, with 46% occurring only once. Material: blood. Receptors were obtained from a girl aged 10-17 years with multiple sclerosis.

J is TRBJ2-1 and V is TRBV5-1; D is undetermined. V was shortened by 5 bases and J by 5 bases, with 14 bases between the two germline ends. Germline V gene sequence: CDR1 SGHRS, CDR2 YFSETQ. The CDR3 has 14 amino acids. In DNA form, the CDR3 reads TGCGCCAGCAGTATACTTGGGATGAACAATGAGCAGTTCTTC. Amino acids: CASSILGMNNEQFF.

The chain employs TRBV20-1 and TRBJ2-7; perhaps TRBD2 as D (5 bases). This CDR3 is built from 14 residues. Trimming took off 0 bases at V and 4 bases at J, with 13 bases between the two ends. Germline CDR1 DFQATT, CDR2 SNEGSKA (reference sequence). CDR3 protein: CSARDSLAWYEQYF. CDR3 nucleotide sequence: TGCAGTGCTAGAGATTCCCTAGCTTGGTACGAGCAGTACTTC.

The chain employs TRBV29-1 and TRBJ2-7, with D hard to call. Germline V gene data show CDR1 as SQVTM and CDR2 as ANQGSEA. The V end lost 5 bases, the J end lost 4 bases, and 9 bases lay between the germline ends. CDR3 size: 11 residues. Here the CDR3 DNA reads TGCAGCGTTCTGAATTATTACGAGCAGTACTTC. This gives the protein CSVLNYYEQYF.

The V and J genes are TRBV11-1 and TRBJ2-1; D is possibly TRBD2 (5 bases). The V gene's germline CDR1 is SGHAT and CDR2 FQDESV (reference sequence). The CDR3 runs to 15 residues. V gave up 3 bases and J gave up 4 bases, with 13 bases separating them. CDR3 amino acids: CASSFGGDYYNEQFF. CDR3 nucleotide sequence: TGTGCCAGCAGCTTCGGCGGAGACTATTACAATGAGCAGTTCTTC.

The CDR3 loop is CSAVTGLAKNIQYF. The DNA of the CDR3 is TGCAGTGCTGTAACAGGGCTAGCCAAAAACATTCAGTACTTC. V gene TRBV20-1 combines with J gene TRBJ2-4; D perhaps matches TRBD1 (6 bases). The germline V gene has CDR1 DFQATT and CDR2 SNEGSKA (reference sequence). The CDR3 spans 14 residues. Trimming took off 5 bases at V and 0 bases at J, with 11 bases between the two ends.

This chain links TRBV20-1 with TRBJ2-5; the match to TRBD2 covers 10 bases. The CDR3 has 15 residues. Germline CDR1 DFQATT, CDR2 SNEGSKA (reference sequence). CDR3 in DNA: TGCGGTGGGGGGACTAGCGAGGCCACCACAGAGACCCAGTACTTC. Protein sequence: CGGGTSEATTETQYF.

This clonotype was observed a few times. The chain employs TRBV6-1 and TRBJ2-7, with TRBD2 matching 9 bases. This CDR3 contains 15 residues. The V and J ends lost 6 bases and 5 bases, in that order; junction bases with no gene match: 11. Germline CDR1 is MNHNS and CDR2 is SASEGT. In nucleotides, the CDR3 is TGTGCCAGCAGGTCTCCTAGCGGGAATTTCCACGAGCAGTACTTC. It specifies CASRSPSGNFHEQYF.

This chain joins TRBV3-1 and TRBJ2-2; D ambiguous. Germline CDR1 and CDR2: LGHDT and YNNKEL (reference sequence). V was shortened by 4 bases and J by 5 bases, with 5 bases between the two germline ends. The CDR3 length is 12 residues. CDR3 sequence reads: CASSRRTGELFF. The CDR3 nucleotides are TGTGCCAGCAGCCGCCGGACCGGGGAGCTGTTTTTT.

The CDR3 DNA is TGTGCCAGCAGCCCAACCGGGACGAGCGGGATCCCGTCAGAGACCCAGTACTTC. Amino acids: CASSPTGTSGIPSETQYF. The rearrangement joins TRBV28 to TRBJ2-5; 7 bases are a match to TRBD2. This CDR3 region has 18 residues. V lost 6 bases, J lost 4 bases, and 20 bases stayed unmatched. The germline gives CDR1 MDHEN, CDR2 SYDVKM.

This clonotype was picked up a small number of times. This chain uses TRBV12-3 or TRBV12-4 with TRBJ2-1; 9 bases agree with TRBD1. J lost 2 bases, V lost 6 bases, and 23 bases had no gene match. The CDR3 runs to 21 residues. The chain's CDR3 is CASSLGHRDRARKSAYNEQFF. CDR3 nucleotides: TGTGCCAGCAGCCTAGGGCACCGGGACAGGGCTAGGAAGAGCGCCTACAATGAGCAGTTCTTC.

The chain couples TRBV15 to TRBJ1-5; D remains ambiguous. Germline CDR1 reads LNHNV; CDR2 reads YYDKDF (reference sequence). The germline V and J ends were trimmed by 5 bases and 1 base, with 9 bases remaining between them. The CDR3 runs to 14 residues. The DNA of the CDR3 is TGTGCCACCAGCCCTAGTATAAGCAATCAGCCCCAGCATTTT. Translation gives CATSPSISNQPQHF.

This clonotype was found a few times. The chain uses TRBV27 and TRBJ1-4; the D is unclear. In germline, CDR1 is MNHEY, CDR2 SMNVEV (reference sequence). V lost 3 bases, J lost 11 bases, and 16 bases lay in between. This CDR3 has 14 residues. In DNA form, the CDR3 reads TGTGCCAGCAGTTTCAAGGGCCCAAAAAATAAACTGTTTTTT. This encodes CASSFKGPKNKLFF.

The chain is built from TRBV7-9 and TRBJ2-1, with D tentatively TRBD2 (6 bases). The CDR3 contains 17 residues. V lost 4 bases, J lost 5 bases, and 21 bases lay in between. The germline V gene encodes CDR1 SEHNR and CDR2 FQNEAQ (reference sequence). CDR3 residues: CASSSRSGGLKNNEQFF. In DNA form, the CDR3 reads TGTGCCAGCAGCTCTAGGTCCGGGGGACTCAAGAACAATGAGCAGTTCTTC.

The V gene is TRBV7-3, the J gene TRBJ2-1; 12 nucleotides match TRBD2. The V gene's germline CDR1 is SGHTA and CDR2 FQGTGA. The ends lost 3 bases at V and 6 bases at J; junction bases unmatched: 3. This CDR3 spans 15 amino acids. The CDR3 loop reads CASSFGLAGSNEQFF. CDR3 coding DNA: TGTGCCAGCAGCTTTGGACTAGCGGGAAGCAATGAGCAGTTCTTC.

Turning to this clonotype: A much larger clonotype is one base distant, so this may be a read error. This chain connects TRBV6-5 to TRBJ2-7; TRBD2 might be the D (6 bases). V was trimmed by 4 bases and J by 10 bases, leaving 32 bases between them. CDR1 and CDR2 (germline): MNHEY, SVGAGI. The CDR3 is made up of 18 amino acids. As DNA, the CDR3 is TGTGCCAGCAGTTCCTACCTTCCGGGAGCTGCCCCCCAAGAGGCCCAGTACTTC. Protein: CASSSYLPGAAPQEAQYF.

The J gene is TRBJ1-5, the V gene TRBV29-1; 7 bases map to TRBD1. The CDR3 extends over 12 amino acids. Germline CDR1 is SQVTM and CDR2 is ANQGSEA. After removal of 4 bases from V and 6 bases from J, the junction contained 3 bases not matched to a gene. DNA of the CDR3: TGCAGCGTTGGACAGGGCAGTCAGCCCCAGCATTTT. This gives the protein CSVGQGSQPQHF. Looking up the rest from reference TRBV29-1 and TRBJ1-5 gives the full variable domain: SAVISQKPSRDICQRGTSLTIQCQVDSQVTMMFWYRQQPGQSLTLIATANQGSEATYESGFVIDKFPISRPNLTFSTLTVSNMSPEDSSIYLCSVGQGSQPQHFGDGTRLSIL.

This clonotype was observed once. The chain combines TRBV24-1 with TRBJ1-5, with D hard to call. Germline CDR1 is KGHDR and CDR2 is SFDVKD. The V end was cut by 7 bases, the J end by 7 bases, with 16 bases between. The CDR3 has 14 amino acids. The CDR3 loop is CATSPDGDRQPQHF. CDR3 DNA: TGTGCCACCAGCCCGGACGGCGATCGCCAGCCCCAGCATTTT.

This clonotype was seen a few times. V gene TRBV29-1 combines with J gene TRBJ2-1, with 9 bases matching TRBD1. V trimming: 4 bases; J trimming: 5 bases; junction bases outside the gene matches: 6. Germline V gene data show CDR1 as SQVTM and CDR2 as ANQGSEA. The CDR3 runs to 14 residues. The CDR3, as DNA: TGCAGCGTTGCTCCGACAGGGGGGCACAATGAGCAGTTCTTC. Encoded protein: CSVAPTGGHNEQFF.

The chain links TRBV20-1 to TRBJ2-7, with TRBD1 identical over 8 bases. J was trimmed by 3 bases and V by 4 bases; bases with no gene match: 11. From germline, CDR1 is DFQATT and CDR2 SNEGSKA (reference sequence). CDR3 length: 15 residues. This chain's CDR3 is CSANPGQGFGYEQYF. As DNA, the CDR3 is TGCAGTGCTAACCCCGGACAGGGTTTTGGCTACGAGCAGTACTTC.

The V gene is TRBV29-1, the J gene TRBJ1-1; D not resolved. CDR3 size: 11 residues. Trimming cost V 7 bases and J 4 bases, with 10 bases left between them. Germline-derived CDR1 and CDR2 are SQVTM and ANQGSEA. DNA for the CDR3: TGCAGCGCCCTGGATCCCACTGAAGCTTTCTTT. Translating it yields CSALDPTEAFF.

CDR3 coding DNA: TGTGCCAGCGGTAGCGGGAGCACCAGTGAGCAGTTCTTC. Protein sequence: CASGSGSTSEQFF. The chain recombines TRBV27 with TRBJ2-1; TRBD2 aligns across 9 bases. Germline CDR1 is MNHEY and CDR2 is SMNVEV (reference sequence). The CDR3 is 13 residues long. J lost 9 bases, V lost 8 bases, and 8 bases had no gene match.